In its sample, the clone carrying this T cell receptor (beta chain) was seen many times. This CDR3 has 16 amino acids. CDR1 and CDR2 (germline): PRHDT, FYEKMQ (reference sequence). Losses at the gene ends were 2 bases for V and 1 base for J; bases not matched to a gene: 4. The source of the sample is a study of tumor and adjacent non-tumor tissue in lung cancer. Three rounds of nested PCR, following a modified ARM-PCR protocol, produced the TCRbeta library. In TCRdb, the multiplex PCR reads were re-called with MiXCR into one record per CDR3 protein. Counted here are 120,000 or so distinct CDR3 sequences, about 66% occurring once; the ten biggest clones make up around 13%. The template was RNA from unsorted bulk tissue.

The chain recombines TRBV13 with TRBJ2-1, with 8 bases that match TRBD2. The receptor comes from a man between 25 and 39 years old with non-small cell lung cancer. Input material: lung tumor tissue. The CDR3 DNA reads TGTGCCAGCAGCTTACTGTCGGGGGGGTCCTACAATGAGCAGTTCTTC. Translation: CASSLLSGGSYNEQFF.